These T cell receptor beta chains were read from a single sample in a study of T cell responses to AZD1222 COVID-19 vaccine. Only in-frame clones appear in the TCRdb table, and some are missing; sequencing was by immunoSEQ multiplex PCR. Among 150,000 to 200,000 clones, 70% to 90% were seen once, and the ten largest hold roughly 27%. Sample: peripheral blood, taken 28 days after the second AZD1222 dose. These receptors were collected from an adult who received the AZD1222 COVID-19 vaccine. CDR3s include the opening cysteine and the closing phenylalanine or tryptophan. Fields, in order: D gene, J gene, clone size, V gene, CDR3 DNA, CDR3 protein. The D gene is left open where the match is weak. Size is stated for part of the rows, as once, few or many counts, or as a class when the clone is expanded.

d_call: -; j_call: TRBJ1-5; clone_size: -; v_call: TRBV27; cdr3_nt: TGTGCCAGCAGTTTAAATAGGTGGAAAAATCAGCCCCAGCATTTT; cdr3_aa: CASSLNRWKNQPQHF
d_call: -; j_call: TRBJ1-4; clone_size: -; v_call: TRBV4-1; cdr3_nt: TGCGCCAGCAGCCATCTTCTTTGGGCTAATGAAAAACTGTTTTTT; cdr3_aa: CASSHLLWANEKLFF
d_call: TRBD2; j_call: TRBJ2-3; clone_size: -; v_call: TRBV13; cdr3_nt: TGTGCCAGCAGCTCTACTAGCGAGGATACGCAGTATTTT; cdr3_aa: CASSSTSEDTQYF
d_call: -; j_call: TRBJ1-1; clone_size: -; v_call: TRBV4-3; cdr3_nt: TGCGCCAGCAGCCAAGGTCCTACGGGGATAAACACTGAAGCTTTCTTT; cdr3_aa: CASSQGPTGINTEAFF
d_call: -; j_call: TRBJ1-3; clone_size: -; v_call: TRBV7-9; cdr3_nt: TGTGCCAGCAGCTTAGGTGGAGGAGCCCACTCTGGAAACACCATATATTTT; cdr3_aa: CASSLGGGAHSGNTIYF
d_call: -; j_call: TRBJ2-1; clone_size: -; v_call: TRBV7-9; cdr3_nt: TGTGCCAGCAGCCTGCACAAATACAATGAGCAGTTCTTC; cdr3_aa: CASSLHKYNEQFF
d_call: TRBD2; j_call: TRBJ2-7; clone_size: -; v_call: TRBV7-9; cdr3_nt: TGTGCTTTTCACAGGACCCTAGCGGAAAGGAACGAGCAGTACTTC; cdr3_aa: CAFHRTLAERNEQYF
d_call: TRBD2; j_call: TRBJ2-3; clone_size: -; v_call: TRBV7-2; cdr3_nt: TGTGCCAGCACTCCAGGCCTAGCGGGAGGGGCAGATACGCAGTATTTT; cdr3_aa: CASTPGLAGGADTQYF
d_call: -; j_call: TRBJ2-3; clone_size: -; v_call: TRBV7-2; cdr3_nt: TGTGCCAGCAGCCTTTTGGGGGATACGCAGTATTTT; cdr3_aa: CASSLLGDTQYF
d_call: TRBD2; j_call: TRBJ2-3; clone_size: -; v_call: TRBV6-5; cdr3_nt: TGTGCCAGCAGTTCTAGCGGGAGTTGGGCAGATACGCAGTATTTT; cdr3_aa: CASSSSGSWADTQYF
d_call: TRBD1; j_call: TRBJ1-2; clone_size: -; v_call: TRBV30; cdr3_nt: TGTGCCTGGAGTGGACAGGGTAGGGACTATGGCTACACCTTC; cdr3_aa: CAWSGQGRDYGYTF
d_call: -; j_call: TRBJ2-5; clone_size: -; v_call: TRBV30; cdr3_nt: TGTGCCTGGAGTGTACTAGAGACCCAGTACTTC; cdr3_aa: CAWSVLETQYF
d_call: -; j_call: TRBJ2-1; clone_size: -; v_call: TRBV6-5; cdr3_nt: TGTGCCAGCAGATGGGGGGGGCGCGCTTACAATGAGCAGTTCTTC; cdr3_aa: CASRWGGRAYNEQFF
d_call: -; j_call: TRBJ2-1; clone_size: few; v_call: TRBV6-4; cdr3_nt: TGTGCCAGCAGTGAAGGGCAGGGGCGTTACAATGAGCAGTTCTTC; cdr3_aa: CASSEGQGRYNEQFF
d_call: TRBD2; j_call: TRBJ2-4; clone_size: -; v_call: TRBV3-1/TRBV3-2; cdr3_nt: TGTGCCAGCAGCCAAGATCTACTAGCGGGGGGGACTTTTGTCAAAAACATTCAGTACTTC; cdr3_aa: CASSQDLLAGGTFVKNIQYF
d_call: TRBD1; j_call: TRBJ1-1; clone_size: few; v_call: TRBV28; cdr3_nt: TGTGCCAGTCCCAGCGAGGGGGCGCCTAGCACTGAAGCTTTCTTT; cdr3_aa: CASPSEGAPSTEAFF
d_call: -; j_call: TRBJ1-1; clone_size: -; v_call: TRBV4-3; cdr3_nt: TGCGCCAGCAGCCAAGAAAGGGGAGGTGTCACTGAAGCTTTCTTT; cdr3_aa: CASSQERGGVTEAFF
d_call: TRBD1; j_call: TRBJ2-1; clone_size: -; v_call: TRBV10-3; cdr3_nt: TGTGCCATCAGTGAGTCAGGGGGCGGATTGGTCGAGCAGTTCTTC; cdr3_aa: CAISESGGGLVEQFF
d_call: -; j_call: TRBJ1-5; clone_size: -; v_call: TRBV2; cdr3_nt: TGTGCCAGCAGTGGGGAGGCTAATCAGCCCCAGCATTTT; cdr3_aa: CASSGEANQPQHF
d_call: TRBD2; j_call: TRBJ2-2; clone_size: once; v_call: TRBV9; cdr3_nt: TGTGCCAGCAGCCCCCGCGGTAGCGGGAGAGTCACCGGGGAGCTGTTTTTT; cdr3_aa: CASSPRGSGRVTGELFF
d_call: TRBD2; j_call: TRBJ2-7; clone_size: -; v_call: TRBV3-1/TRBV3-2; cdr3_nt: TGTGCCAGCAGCCCGCGCGCACTAGCGGGAGGGCCCTACGAGCAGTACTTC; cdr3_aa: CASSPRALAGGPYEQYF
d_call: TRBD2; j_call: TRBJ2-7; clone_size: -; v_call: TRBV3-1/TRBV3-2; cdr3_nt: TGTGCCAGCAGCCAAGGGCTAGCGGCGTCCTACGAGCAGTACTTC; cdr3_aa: CASSQGLAASYEQYF
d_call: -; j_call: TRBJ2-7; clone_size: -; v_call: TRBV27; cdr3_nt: TGTGCCAGCAGTCCCTCCTACGAGCAGTACTTC; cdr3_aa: CASSPSYEQYF
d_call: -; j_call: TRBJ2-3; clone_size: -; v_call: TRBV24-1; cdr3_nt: TGTGCCACCAGTGATAGACTCCTTAACTCAGATACGCAGTATTTT; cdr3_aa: CATSDRLLNSDTQYF
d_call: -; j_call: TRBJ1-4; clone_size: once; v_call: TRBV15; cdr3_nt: TGTGCCACCAGCAGAGTTGCGGAAAAACTGTTTTTT; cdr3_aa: CATSRVAEKLFF
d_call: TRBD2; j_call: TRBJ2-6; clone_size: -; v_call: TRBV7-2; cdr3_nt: TGTGCCAGCAGCCCTCAAGCGGGAGCAGGGTCTGGGGCCAACGTCCTGACTTTC; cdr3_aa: CASSPQAGAGSGANVLTF
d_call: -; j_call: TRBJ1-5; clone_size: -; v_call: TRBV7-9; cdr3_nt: TGTGCCAGCAGCTTAGAGGGGGGCGGCAATCAGCCCCAGCATTTT; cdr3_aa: CASSLEGGGNQPQHF
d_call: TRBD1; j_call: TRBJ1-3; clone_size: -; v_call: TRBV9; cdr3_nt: TGTGCCAGCAGCGTGGACAGGGGTACTGGAAACACCATATATTTT; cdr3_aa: CASSVDRGTGNTIYF
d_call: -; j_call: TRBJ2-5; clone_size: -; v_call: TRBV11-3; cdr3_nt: TGTGCCAGCAGCTTGGAGAAAATTAAAAAAGAGACCCAGTACTTC; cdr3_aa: CASSLEKIKKETQYF
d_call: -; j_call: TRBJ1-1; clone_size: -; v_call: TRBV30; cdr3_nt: TGTGCCTGGAGTGTAGGGCAGCCGGTCTTT; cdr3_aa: CAWSVGQPVF
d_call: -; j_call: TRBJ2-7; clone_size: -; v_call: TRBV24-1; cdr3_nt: TGTGCCACCAGTGATTTGAACAGGGACGAGCAGTACTTC; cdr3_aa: CATSDLNRDEQYF
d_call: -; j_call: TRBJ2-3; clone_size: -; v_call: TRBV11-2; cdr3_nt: TGTGCCAGCAGCTTAGAAGTGGATACGCAGTATTTT; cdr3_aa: CASSLEVDTQYF
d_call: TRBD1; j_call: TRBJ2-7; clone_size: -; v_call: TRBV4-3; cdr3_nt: TGCGCCAGCAGCCACCTCGTAGGGACAGGGGACTACGAGCAGTACTTC; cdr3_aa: CASSHLVGTGDYEQYF
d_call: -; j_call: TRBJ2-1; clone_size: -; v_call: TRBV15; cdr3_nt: TGTGCCACCAGCAGAGATCTTGTAGCAGGGGCGTTCAATGAGCAGTTCTTC; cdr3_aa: CATSRDLVAGAFNEQFF
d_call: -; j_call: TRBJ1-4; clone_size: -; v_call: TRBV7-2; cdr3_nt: TGTGCCAGCAGCTTGGATCTTTCGGCTAATGAAAAACTGTTTTTT; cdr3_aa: CASSLDLSANEKLFF
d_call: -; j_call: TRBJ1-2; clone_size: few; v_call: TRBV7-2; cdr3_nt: TGTGCCAGCAGCTTGGGGAGGGTGGACGGCTACACCTTC; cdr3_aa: CASSLGRVDGYTF
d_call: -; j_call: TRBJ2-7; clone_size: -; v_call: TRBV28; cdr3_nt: TGTGCCAGCAGTTTCAGGGTGGGATGGAGCTCCTACGAGCAGTACTTC; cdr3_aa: CASSFRVGWSSYEQYF
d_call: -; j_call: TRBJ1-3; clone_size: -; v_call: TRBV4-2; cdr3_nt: TGTGCCAGCAGCCCATCGCGGGGGTTGGGGTCTGGAAACACCATATATTTT; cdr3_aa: CASSPSRGLGSGNTIYF
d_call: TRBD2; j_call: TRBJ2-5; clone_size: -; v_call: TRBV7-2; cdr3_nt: TGTGCCAGCAGCACTCAAGCGGGAGAGGGTGAGACCCAGTACTTC; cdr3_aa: CASSTQAGEGETQYF
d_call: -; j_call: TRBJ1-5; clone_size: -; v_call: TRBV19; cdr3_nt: TGTGCCACGGCGGGGGGTAGCAATCAGCCCCAGCATTTT; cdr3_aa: CATAGGSNQPQHF
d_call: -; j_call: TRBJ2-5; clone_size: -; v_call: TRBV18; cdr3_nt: TGTGCCAGCTCACCCTCAATGGGGGAGACCCAGTACTTC; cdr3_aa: CASSPSMGETQYF
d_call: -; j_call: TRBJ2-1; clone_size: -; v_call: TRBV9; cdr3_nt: TGTGCCAGCAGCCTAGGGAAGGGTTGGGCCAATGAGCAGTTCTTC; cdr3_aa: CASSLGKGWANEQFF
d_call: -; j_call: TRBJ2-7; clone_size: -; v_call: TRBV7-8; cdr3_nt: TGTGCCAGCAGCTTGGGACGGGATTACGAGCAGTACTTC; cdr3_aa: CASSLGRDYEQYF
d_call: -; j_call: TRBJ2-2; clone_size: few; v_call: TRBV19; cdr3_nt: TGTGCCAGTAGTATAAGTTATCCCGGGGAGCTGTTTTTT; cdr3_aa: CASSISYPGELFF
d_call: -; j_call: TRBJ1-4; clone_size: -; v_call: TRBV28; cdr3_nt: TGTGCCAGCAGTTTAAGGGAGAATGAAAAACTGTTTTTT; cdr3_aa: CASSLRENEKLFF
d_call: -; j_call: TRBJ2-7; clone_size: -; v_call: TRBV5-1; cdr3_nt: TGCGCCAGCAGCTTGACGGGGGATGCCGCAAACGAGCAGTACTTC; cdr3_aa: CASSLTGDAANEQYF
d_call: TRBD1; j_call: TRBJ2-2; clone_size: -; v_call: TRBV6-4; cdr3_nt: TGTGCCAGCAGTCAACGACAGGGGAACACCGGGGAGCTGTTTTTT; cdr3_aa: CASSQRQGNTGELFF
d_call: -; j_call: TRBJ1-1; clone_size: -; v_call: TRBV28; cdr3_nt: TGTGCCAGCAGTTTCAGGGGCGGCGGGAACACTGAAGCTTTCTTT; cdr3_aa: CASSFRGGGNTEAFF
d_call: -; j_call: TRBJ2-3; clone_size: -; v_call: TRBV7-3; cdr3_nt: TGTGCCAGCAGCTTTGCAGCCGGGGATACGCAGTATTTT; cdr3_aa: CASSFAAGDTQYF
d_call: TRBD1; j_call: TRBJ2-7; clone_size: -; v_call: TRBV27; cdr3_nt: TGTGCCAGCAAGGACAGGGCGTACGAGCAGTACTTC; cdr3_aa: CASKDRAYEQYF
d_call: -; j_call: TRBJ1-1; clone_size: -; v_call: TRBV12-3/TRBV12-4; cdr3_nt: TGTGCCAGCAGTTTAGGTGTTCAAGCTTTCTTT; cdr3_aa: CASSLGVQAFF
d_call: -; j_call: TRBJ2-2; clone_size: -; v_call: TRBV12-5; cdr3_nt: TGTGCTAGTGGTGCGTACAGGGCGAACACCGGGGAGCTGTTTTTT; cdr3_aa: CASGAYRANTGELFF
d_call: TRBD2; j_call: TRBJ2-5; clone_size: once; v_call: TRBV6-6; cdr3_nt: TGTGCCAGCGTAACCCCGGGACTAGCGAGAGAGACCCAGTACTTC; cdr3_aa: CASVTPGLARETQYF